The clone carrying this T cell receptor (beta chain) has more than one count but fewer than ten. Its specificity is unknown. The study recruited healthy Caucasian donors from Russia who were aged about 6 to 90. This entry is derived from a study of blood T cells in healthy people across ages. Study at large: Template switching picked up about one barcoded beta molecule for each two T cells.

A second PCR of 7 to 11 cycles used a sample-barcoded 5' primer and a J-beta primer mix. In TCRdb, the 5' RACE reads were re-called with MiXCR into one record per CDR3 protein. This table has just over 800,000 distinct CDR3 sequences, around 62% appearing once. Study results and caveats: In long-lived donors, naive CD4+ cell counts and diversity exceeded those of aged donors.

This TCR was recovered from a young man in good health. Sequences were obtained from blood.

CDR3 nucleotide sequence: TGCAGCGGAAGCAGGGACTTCACAGATACGCAGTATTTT. As protein: CSGSRDFTDTQYF. This chain links TRBV29-1 with TRBJ2-3; perhaps TRBD2 as D (6 bases). With 7 bases removed from V and 2 bases from J, the gap between germline ends came to 13 bases. This CDR3 has 13 residues. Germline-derived CDR1 and CDR2 are SQVTM and ANQGSEA.